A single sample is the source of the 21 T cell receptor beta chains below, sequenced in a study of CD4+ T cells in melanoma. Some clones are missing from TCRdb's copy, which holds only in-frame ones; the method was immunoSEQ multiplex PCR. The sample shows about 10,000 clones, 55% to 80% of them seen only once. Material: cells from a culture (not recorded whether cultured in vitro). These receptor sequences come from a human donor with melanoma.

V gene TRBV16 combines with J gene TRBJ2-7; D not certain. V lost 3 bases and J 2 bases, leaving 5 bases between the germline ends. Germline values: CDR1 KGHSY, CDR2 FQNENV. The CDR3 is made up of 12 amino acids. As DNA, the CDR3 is TGTGCCAGCAGCCAGTTCCCCTACGAGCAGTACTTC. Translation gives CASSQFPYEQYF.

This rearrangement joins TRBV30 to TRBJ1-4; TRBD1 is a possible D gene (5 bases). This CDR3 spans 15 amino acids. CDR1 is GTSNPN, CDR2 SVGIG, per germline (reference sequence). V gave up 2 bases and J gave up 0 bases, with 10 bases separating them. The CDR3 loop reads CAWSRQGATNEKLFF. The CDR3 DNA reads TGTGCCTGGAGTAGGCAGGGAGCAACTAATGAAAAACTGTTTTTT.

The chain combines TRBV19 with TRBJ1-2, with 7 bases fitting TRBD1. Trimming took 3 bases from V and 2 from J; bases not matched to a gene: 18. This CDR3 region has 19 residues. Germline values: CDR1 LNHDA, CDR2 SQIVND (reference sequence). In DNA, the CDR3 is TGTGCCAGTAGTATTTGGAACCTACCGGACAGGAACTGGAACTATGGCTACACCTTC. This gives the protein CASSIWNLPDRNWNYGYTF.

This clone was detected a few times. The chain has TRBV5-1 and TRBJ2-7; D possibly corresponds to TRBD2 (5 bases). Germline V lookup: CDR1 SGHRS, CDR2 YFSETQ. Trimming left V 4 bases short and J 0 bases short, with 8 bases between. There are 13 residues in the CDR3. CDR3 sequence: CASSPGNSYEQYF. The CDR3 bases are TGCGCCAGCAGCCCGGGGAACTCCTACGAGCAGTACTTC. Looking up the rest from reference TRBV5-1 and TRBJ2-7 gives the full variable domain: KAGVTQTPRYLIKTRGQQVTLSCSPISGHRSVSWYQQTPGQGLQFLFEYFSETQRNKGNFPGRFSGRQFSNSRSEMNVSTLELGDSALYLCASSPGNSYEQYFGPGTRLTVT.

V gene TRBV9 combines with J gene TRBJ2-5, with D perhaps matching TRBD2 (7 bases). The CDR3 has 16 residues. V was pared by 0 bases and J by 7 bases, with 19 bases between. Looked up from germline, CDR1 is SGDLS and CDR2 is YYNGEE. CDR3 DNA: TGTGCCAGCAGCGTAGATGGCGGGGGCGCCCGGGGGACCCAGTACTTC. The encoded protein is CASSVDGGGARGTQYF.

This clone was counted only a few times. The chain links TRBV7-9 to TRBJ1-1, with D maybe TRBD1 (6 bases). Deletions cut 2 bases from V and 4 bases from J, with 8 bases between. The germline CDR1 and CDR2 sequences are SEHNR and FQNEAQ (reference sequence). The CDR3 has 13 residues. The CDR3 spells CASSLTGSTEAFF. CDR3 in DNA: TGTGCCAGCAGCTTAACAGGGAGCACTGAAGCTTTCTTT.

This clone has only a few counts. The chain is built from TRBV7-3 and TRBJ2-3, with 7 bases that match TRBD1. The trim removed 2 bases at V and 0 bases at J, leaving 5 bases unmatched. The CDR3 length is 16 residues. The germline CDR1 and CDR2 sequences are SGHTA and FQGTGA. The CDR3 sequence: CASSLRDRVSTDTQYF. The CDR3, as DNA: TGTGCCAGCAGCTTACGAGACAGGGTAAGCACAGATACGCAGTATTTT.

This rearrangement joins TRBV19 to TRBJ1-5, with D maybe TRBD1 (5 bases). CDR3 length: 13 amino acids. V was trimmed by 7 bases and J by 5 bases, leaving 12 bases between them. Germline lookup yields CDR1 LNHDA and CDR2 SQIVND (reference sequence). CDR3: CASTYRWDQPQHF. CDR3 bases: TGTGCCAGTACTTACAGGTGGGATCAGCCCCAGCATTTT.

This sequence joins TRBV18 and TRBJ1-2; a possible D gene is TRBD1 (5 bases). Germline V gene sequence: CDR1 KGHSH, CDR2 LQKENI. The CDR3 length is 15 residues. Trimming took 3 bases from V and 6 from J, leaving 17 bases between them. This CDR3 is CASSPPGRDFDGYTF. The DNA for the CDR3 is TGTGCCAGCTCACCGCCCGGCAGGGATTTTGATGGCTACACCTTC.

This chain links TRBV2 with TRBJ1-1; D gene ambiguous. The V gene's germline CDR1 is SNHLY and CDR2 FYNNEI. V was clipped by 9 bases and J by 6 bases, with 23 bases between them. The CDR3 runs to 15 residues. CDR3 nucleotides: TGTGCCAGTGGGAACGGTAGATCGAGTACATCTGAAGCTTTCTTT. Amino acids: CASGNGRSSTSEAFF.

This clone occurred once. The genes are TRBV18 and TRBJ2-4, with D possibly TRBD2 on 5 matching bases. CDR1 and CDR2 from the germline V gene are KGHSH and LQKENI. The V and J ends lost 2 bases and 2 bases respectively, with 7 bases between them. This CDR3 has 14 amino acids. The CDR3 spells CASSPYGTKNIQYF. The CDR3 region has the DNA TGTGCCAGCTCACCATACGGGACCAAAAACATTCAGTACTTC. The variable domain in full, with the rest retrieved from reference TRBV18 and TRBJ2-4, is NAGVMQNPRHLVRRRGQEARLRCSPMKGHSHVYWYRQLPEEGLKFMVYLQKENIIDESGMPKERFSAEFPKEGPSILRIQQVVRGDSAAYFCASSPYGTKNIQYFGAGTRLSVL.

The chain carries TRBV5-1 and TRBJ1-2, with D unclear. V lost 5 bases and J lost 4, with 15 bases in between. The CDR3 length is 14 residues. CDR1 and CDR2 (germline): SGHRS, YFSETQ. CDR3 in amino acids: CASRYTTDSYGYTF. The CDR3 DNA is TGCGCCAGCAGATACACTACAGACTCCTATGGCTACACCTTC. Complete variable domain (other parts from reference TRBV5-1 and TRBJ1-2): KAGVTQTPRYLIKTRGQQVTLSCSPISGHRSVSWYQQTPGQGLQFLFEYFSETQRNKGNFPGRFSGRQFSNSRSEMNVSTLELGDSALYLCASRYTTDSYGYTFGSGTRLTVV.

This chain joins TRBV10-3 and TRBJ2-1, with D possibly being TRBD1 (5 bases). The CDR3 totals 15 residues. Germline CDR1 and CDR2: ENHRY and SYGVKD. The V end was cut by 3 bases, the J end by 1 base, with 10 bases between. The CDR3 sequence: CAISELQASYNEQFF. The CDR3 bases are TGTGCCATCAGTGAATTACAGGCATCCTACAATGAGCAGTTCTTC.

This CDR3 reads CASSAGSGRYEGTQYF. Here the CDR3 DNA reads TGTGCCAGCAGCGCGGGGTCGGGACGCTACGAAGGGACCCAGTACTTC. The chain employs TRBV9 and TRBJ2-5; TRBD1 or TRBD2 may be the D gene (5 bases each). Germline V gene lookup returns CDR1 SGDLS and CDR2 YYNGEE. CDR3 length equals 16 residues. The V end was cut by 3 bases, the J end by 7 bases, with 22 bases between.

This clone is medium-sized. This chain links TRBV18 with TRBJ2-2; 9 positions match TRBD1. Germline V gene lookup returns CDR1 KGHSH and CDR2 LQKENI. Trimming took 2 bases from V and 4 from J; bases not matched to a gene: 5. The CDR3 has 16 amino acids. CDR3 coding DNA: TGTGCCAGCTCACCAGCGGGACAGGGCTCCACCGGGGAGCTGTTTTTT. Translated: CASSPAGQGSTGELFF.

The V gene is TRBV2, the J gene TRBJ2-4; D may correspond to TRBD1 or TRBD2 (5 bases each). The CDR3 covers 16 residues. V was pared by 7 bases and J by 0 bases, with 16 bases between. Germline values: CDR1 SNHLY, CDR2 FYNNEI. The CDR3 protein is CASTGAEGLAKNIQYF. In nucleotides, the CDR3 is TGTGCCAGCACCGGGGCAGAGGGTTTAGCCAAAAACATTCAGTACTTC.

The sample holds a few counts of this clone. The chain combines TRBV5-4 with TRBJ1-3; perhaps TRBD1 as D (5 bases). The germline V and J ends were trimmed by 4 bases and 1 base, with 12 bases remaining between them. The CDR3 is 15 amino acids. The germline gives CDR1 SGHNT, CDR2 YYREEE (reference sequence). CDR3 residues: CASSAPTGSGNTIYF. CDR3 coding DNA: TGTGCCAGCAGCGCCCCTACAGGTTCTGGAAACACCATATATTTT.

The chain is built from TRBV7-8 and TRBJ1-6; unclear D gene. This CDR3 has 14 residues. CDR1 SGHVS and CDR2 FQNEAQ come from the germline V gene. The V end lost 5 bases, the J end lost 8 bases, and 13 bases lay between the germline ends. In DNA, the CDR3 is TGTGCCAGCAGCCCCCCGAGCATGGATTCACCCCTCCACTTT. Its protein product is CASSPPSMDSPLHF.

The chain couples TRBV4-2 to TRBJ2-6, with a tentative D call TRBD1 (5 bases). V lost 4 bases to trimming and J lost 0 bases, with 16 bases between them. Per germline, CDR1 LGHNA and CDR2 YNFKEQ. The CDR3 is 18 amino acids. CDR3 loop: CASSPQTGSDSGANVLTF. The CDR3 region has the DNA TGTGCCAGCAGCCCCCAAACAGGTTCTGACTCTGGGGCCAACGTCCTGACTTTC.

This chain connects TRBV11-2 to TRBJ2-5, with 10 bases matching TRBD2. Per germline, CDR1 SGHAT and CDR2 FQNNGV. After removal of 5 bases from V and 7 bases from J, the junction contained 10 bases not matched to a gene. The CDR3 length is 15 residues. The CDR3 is CASSAPSGGAPTQYF. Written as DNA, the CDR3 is TGTGCCAGCAGCGCACCTAGCGGGGGCGCGCCGACCCAGTACTTC. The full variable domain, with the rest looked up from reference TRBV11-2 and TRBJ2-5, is EAGVAQSPRYKIIEKRQSVAFWCNPISGHATLYWYQQILGQGPKLLIQFQNNGVVDDSQLPKDRFSAERLKGVDSTLKIQPAKLEDSAVYLCASSAPSGGAPTQYFGPGTRLLVL.

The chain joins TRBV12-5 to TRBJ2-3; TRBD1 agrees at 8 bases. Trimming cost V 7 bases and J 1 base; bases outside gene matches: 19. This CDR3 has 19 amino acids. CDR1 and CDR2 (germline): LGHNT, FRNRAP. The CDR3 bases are TGTGCTAGTGTCCGCCTCCTCTCCACCGACAGGGGAGGCACAGATACGCAGTATTTT. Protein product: CASVRLLSTDRGGTDTQYF.